These 16 T cell receptor beta chains were all obtained from the same sample, sequenced in a study of T cells in Graves' hyperthyroidism and ophthalmopathy. Amplification targeted TCR beta CDR3 regions from RNA transcripts. Using the HTBI primer set, a first-round RT-PCR was run on the TCR CDR3. MiXCR was run by TCRdb on the multiplex PCR reads, yielding one entry per CDR3 protein. The data hold hundreds of thousands of distinct CDR3 sequences, with about a sixth observed a single time. The source material was blood. The origin of the receptors is a woman aged 18-29 years with Graves' hyperthyroidism.

In this sample, this clonotype turned up many times. The V gene is TRBV11-1, the J gene TRBJ2-3; no reliable D call. Germline V gene lookup returns CDR1 SGHAT and CDR2 FQDESV (reference sequence). Trimming pared 3 bases from V and 3 bases from J, leaving 13 bases between. The CDR3 has 15 residues. The CDR3 loop reads CASSFSWSETDTQYF. Written as DNA, the CDR3 is TGTGCCAGCAGCTTTTCATGGTCCGAGACAGATACGCAGTATTTT. Full variable domain (outside the CDR3, taken from reference TRBV11-1 and TRBJ2-3): EAEVAQSPRYKITEKSQAVAFWCDPISGHATLYWYRQILGQGPELLVQFQDESVVDDSQLPKDRFSAERLKGVDSTLKIQPAELGDSAMYLCASSFSWSETDTQYFGPGTRLTVL.

This clonotype was picked up many times. The chain is built from TRBV24-1 and TRBJ1-5; 7 bases line up with TRBD1. Germline assignment: CDR1 KGHDR and CDR2 SFDVKD. Trimming cost V 7 bases and J 7 bases; bases outside gene matches: 6. This CDR3 spans 13 amino acids. This chain's CDR3 is CATSDRVGQPQHF. The CDR3 DNA follows: TGTGCCACCAGCGACAGGGTAGGGCAGCCCCAGCATTTT.

V is TRBV9 and J is TRBJ1-2, with D possibly matching TRBD1 (5 bases). There are 15 residues in the CDR3. Trimming removed 3 bases at V and 5 bases at J, with 17 bases between. Germline-derived CDR1 and CDR2 are SGDLS and YYNGEE. In nucleotides, the CDR3 is TGTGCCAGCAGCGAGGGGCCGGCTACGGGATATGGCTACACCTTC. Translated, it gives CASSEGPATGYGYTF.

This clonotype was counted at least ten times. The rearrangement joins TRBV10-3 to TRBJ2-7; maybe TRBD1 (5 bases). Germline V gene data show CDR1 as ENHRY and CDR2 as SYGVKD. Deletions cut 1 base from V and 0 bases from J, with 7 bases between. The CDR3 has 14 amino acids. Written as DNA, the CDR3 is TGTGCCATCAGTGAGTTGCAGGGCTCCTACGAGCAGTACTTC. Residues: CAISELQGSYEQYF.

This clonotype was seen more than once but under ten times. The chain carries TRBV12-3 or TRBV12-4 and TRBJ2-7; the match to TRBD1 covers 7 bases. V was clipped by 7 bases and J by 5 bases; unmatched bases: 11. The CDR3 contains 14 residues. DNA for the CDR3: TGTGCCAGCAATATGCCACAGGGGACCCACGAGCAGTACTTC. Protein sequence: CASNMPQGTHEQYF.

In regard to this clonotype: A much larger clone lies one base from this, so it may be a read error. The rearrangement uses TRBV13 and TRBJ1-2; D may be TRBD1 (5 bases). The CDR3 is 15 residues long. Between the trimmed V and J ends, which lost 3 bases and 0 bases, there was a span of 11 bases. CDR1 is PRHDT, CDR2 FYEKMQ, per germline (reference sequence). The CDR3: CASSFRGRPNYGYTF. CDR3 DNA sequence: TGTGCCAGCAGCTTCCGGGGCAGGCCTAACTATGGCTACACCTTC.

This clonotype appeared many times. The V and J genes are TRBV29-1 and TRBJ2-3; D gene uncertain. The germline CDR1 and CDR2 sequences are SQVTM and ANQGSEA. The CDR3 extends over 11 amino acids. Trimming left V 6 bases short and J 0 bases short, with 4 bases between. The CDR3 here is CSVSSTDTQYF. DNA of the CDR3: TGCAGCGTCTCTAGCACAGATACGCAGTATTTT.

The chain links TRBV12-3 or TRBV12-4 to TRBJ2-5; D may correspond to TRBD1 or TRBD2 (6 bases each). There are 15 residues in the CDR3. V was trimmed by 6 bases and J by 5 bases, leaving 19 bases between them. This chain's CDR3 is CASSPVWGAGETQYF. The CDR3 coding sequence is TGTGCCAGCAGCCCTGTTTGGGGGGCCGGGGAGACCCAGTACTTC.

This clonotype was counted many times. The chain employs TRBV6-1 and TRBJ1-5; no definite D call. Germline V lookup: CDR1 MNHNS, CDR2 SASEGT. This CDR3 comprises 13 residues. With 4 bases removed from V and 0 bases from J, the gap between germline ends came to 4 bases. The CDR3 DNA reads TGTGCCAGCAGTGTACATAGCAATCAGCCCCAGCATTTT. Translated: CASSVHSNQPQHF.

This clonotype was recorded at least ten times. The V gene is TRBV28, the J gene TRBJ2-3, with 15 nucleotides matching TRBD2. The CDR3 has 17 residues. CDR1 is MDHEN, CDR2 SYDVKM, per germline. V lost 4 bases and J lost 4; bases outside the gene matches: 6. CDR3 DNA: TGTGCCAGCAGTTCTTGGACTAGCGGGGGGGCCGCAGATACGCAGTATTTT. Translating it yields CASSSWTSGGAADTQYF. The full variable domain, rest sourced from reference TRBV28 and TRBJ2-3, is DVKVTQSSRYLVKRTGEKVFLECVQDMDHENMFWYRQDPGLGLRLIYFSYDVKMKEKGDIPEGYSVSREKKERFSLILESASTNQTSMYLCASSSWTSGGAADTQYFGPGTRLTVL.

In DNA, the CDR3 is TGTGCCAGCAGCCAACGACCCAGCGGGGGGGCGGGAGAGACCCAGTACTTC. It translates to CASSQRPSGGAGETQYF. V is TRBV4-2 and J is TRBJ2-5, with 10 bases lining up with TRBD2. Looked up from germline, CDR1 is LGHNA and CDR2 is YNFKEQ. The CDR3 contains 17 residues. V shed 2 bases and J 4 bases; nucleotides not matched to a gene: 10.

V usage is TRBV24-1 and J usage is TRBJ2-7, with D possibly matching TRBD2 (6 bases). Trimming pared 11 bases from V and 7 bases from J, leaving 14 bases between. From germline, CDR1 is KGHDR and CDR2 SFDVKD. The CDR3 length is 11 residues. CDR3 loop: CASLYSGEQYF. CDR3 sequence (DNA): TGTGCCAGCTTATATAGCGGAGAGCAGTACTTC.

This clonotype was counted ten times or more. This sequence joins TRBV3-1 and TRBJ2-3, with D unresolved. This CDR3 is built from 14 residues. V gave up 0 bases and J gave up 6 bases, with 10 bases separating them. Germline lookup yields CDR1 LGHDT and CDR2 YNNKEL (reference sequence). The CDR3 here is CASSQDTQRDTQYF. The CDR3 nucleotides are TGTGCCAGCAGCCAAGATACCCAGCGTGATACGCAGTATTTT.

At least ten counts were recorded for this clonotype. The V gene is TRBV2, the J gene TRBJ2-5, with 8 positions matching TRBD1. Germline V CDR1 and CDR2: SNHLY, FYNNEI. Unmatched junction bases numbered 6, after V lost 4 bases and J lost 5 bases. This CDR3 spans 14 amino acids. The CDR3 is CASSVDRGEETQYF. The CDR3, as DNA: TGTGCCAGCAGTGTTGACAGGGGAGAGGAGACCCAGTACTTC.

This clonotype was seen ten or more times. The genes are TRBV6-2 or TRBV6-3 and TRBJ1-1; D is ambiguous. CDR3 length: 14 residues. The V gene's germline CDR1 is MNHEY and CDR2 SVGEGT. V was clipped by 2 bases and J by 1 base, with 8 bases between them. The DNA of the CDR3 is TGTGCCAGCAGTTACCGGGTATCGAACACTGAAGCTTTCTTT. Translated, it gives CASSYRVSNTEAFF.

This clonotype was detected many times. The chain has TRBV20-1 and TRBJ1-1, with D tentatively TRBD1 (5 bases). The CDR3 sequence is 12 residues long. Germline V gives CDR1 DFQATT, CDR2 SNEGSKA (reference sequence). V gave up 0 bases and J gave up 4 bases, with 6 bases separating them. The DNA of the CDR3 is TGCAGTGCTAGAGAGAGGGGCACTGAAGCTTTCTTT. The encoded protein is CSARERGTEAFF.